The 14 T cell receptor beta chains listed next were all sequenced from one sample in a study of blood T cells in healthy people across ages. Together with a sample-barcoded 5' primer, a J-beta primer mix was included in a second PCR lasting about 7 to 11 cycles. TCRdb called the 5' RACE reads again in MiXCR, with one record for every CDR3 protein. The repertoire consists of approximately 2,000,000 distinct CDR3 sequences, with more than 35% occurring once and the leading ten covering more than 20%. Sequencing was carried out using blood. The source is a human donor in good health.

This clonotype was seen just once. The chain couples TRBV11-3 to TRBJ2-5; D perhaps matches TRBD2 (5 bases). CDR3 length: 14 amino acids. The V end lost 1 base, the J end lost 5 bases, and 11 bases lay between the germline ends. Germline V lookup: CDR1 SGHNT, CDR2 YENEEA. CDR3 sequence: CASSLVSSWETQYF. As DNA, the CDR3 is TGTGCCAGCAGCTTAGTATCTAGCTGGGAGACCCAGTACTTC. The entire variable domain, with the rest obtained from reference TRBV11-3 and TRBJ2-5, is as follows: EAGVVQSPRYKIIEKKQPVAFWCNPISGHNTLYWYLQNLGQGPELLIRYENEEAVDDSQLPKDRFSAERLKGVDSTLKIQPAELGDSAVYLCASSLVSSWETQYFGPGTRLLVL.

The V call is TRBV12-3 or TRBV12-4, the J call TRBJ2-2, with D hard to call. The CDR3 is 13 amino acids. Trimming shortened V by 5 bases and J by 5 bases, and 9 bases separated the two germline ends. This chain's CDR3 is CASSHRVTGELFF. In DNA form, the CDR3 reads TGTGCCAGCAGTCACCGAGTGACCGGGGAGCTGTTTTTT.

Turning to this clonotype: As the CDR3 is not closed by the conserved phenylalanine or tryptophan, this likely results from a read error. Written as DNA, the CDR3 is TGTGCCAGCAAACGGGGCTCAGATACGCAGTATTAT. This translates into CASKRGSDTQYY. The rearrangement joins TRBV6-5 to TRBJ2-3; either TRBD1 or TRBD2 may supply D (5 bases each). This CDR3 has 12 residues. Germline V gene data show CDR1 as MNHEY and CDR2 as SVGAGI. The ends were cut back, 7 bases at V and 4 bases at J, with 9 bases in the middle.

This chain uses TRBV20-1 with TRBJ2-1; tentative D call: TRBD2 (5 bases). The CDR3 is 16 residues long. The V gene's germline CDR1 is DFQATT and CDR2 SNEGSKA (reference sequence). Trimming took off 5 bases at V and 0 bases at J, with 17 bases between the two ends. CDR3 loop: CSAGSPLASSYNEQFF. CDR3 coding DNA: TGCAGTGCTGGATCCCCGCTAGCTAGCTCCTACAATGAGCAGTTCTTC.

The chain is built from TRBV20-1 and TRBJ1-2; tentative D call: TRBD1 (5 bases). CDR1 and CDR2 (germline): DFQATT, SNEGSKA (reference sequence). The length of the CDR3 is 11 residues. V was trimmed by 3 bases and J by 6 bases, leaving 8 bases between them. The CDR3, as DNA: TGCAGTGCTAGCCAGGGCCATGGCTACACCTTC. It yields the protein CSASQGHGYTF.

The rearrangement links TRBV7-9 to TRBJ1-4, with 8 bases fitting TRBD1. Losses at the gene ends were 2 bases for V and 7 bases for J; bases not matched to a gene: 9. CDR1 and CDR2 from the germline V gene are SEHNR and FQNEAQ (reference sequence). The CDR3 covers 16 residues. The CDR3 sequence: CASSLTTGALVEKLFF. Written as DNA, the CDR3 is TGTGCCAGCAGCTTAACGACAGGGGCACTTGTTGAAAAACTGTTTTTT.

The sample holds many counts of this clonotype. The rearrangement links TRBV7-2 to TRBJ1-2, with D perhaps matching TRBD1 (5 bases). Germline V gene data show CDR1 as SGHTA and CDR2 as FQGNSA. The CDR3 length is 13 residues. Between the trimmed V and J ends, which lost 5 bases and 4 bases, there was a span of 11 bases. The CDR3 coding sequence is TGTGCCAGCAGCCCCGACAGTTCCTATGGCTACACCTTC. Protein product: CASSPDSSYGYTF.

This chain uses TRBV7-2 with TRBJ2-7; 10 bases map to TRBD2. Germline assignment: CDR1 SGHTA and CDR2 FQGNSA. CDR3 length: 14 amino acids. V was pared by 4 bases and J by 3 bases, with 3 bases of the junction left unmatched. The CDR3: CASSSQRGGYEQYF. CDR3 nucleotide sequence: TGTGCCAGCAGCTCACAGCGGGGGGGCTACGAGCAGTACTTC.

This clonotype was counted between two and nine times. The chain is built from TRBV7-2 and TRBJ2-5, with TRBD2 matching over 12 bases. The better agreement between TRBJ2-7 and the DNA end casts doubt on the J call. The CDR3 consists of 17 residues. The germline V gene encodes CDR1 SGHTA and CDR2 FQGNSA. The CDR3 DNA is TGTGCCAGCAGCTCGTACGGAGGGACTAGCGGGTCCTACGAGCAGTACTTC. Translation: CASSSYGGTSGSYEQYF.

This clonotype was counted a few times. The chain carries TRBV7-2 and TRBJ2-3, with 11 bases lining up with TRBD2. Germline trimming cut 6 bases from V and 2 bases from J; bases unmatched to any gene: 7. The CDR3 consists of 16 residues. CDR1 and CDR2 (germline): SGHTA, FQGNSA. DNA of the CDR3: TGTGCCAGCAGTCAACTAGCGGGGGTTTACACAGATACGCAGTATTTT. This translates into CASSQLAGVYTDTQYF.

This sequence joins TRBV12-3 or TRBV12-4 and TRBJ1-5, with 7 bases lining up with TRBD1. The CDR3 is 15 residues long. The V and J ends lost 6 bases and 6 bases, in that order; junction bases with no gene match: 11. CDR3: CASSLYPGGSQPQHF. CDR3 DNA: TGTGCCAGCAGCCTTTATCCAGGGGGAAGTCAGCCCCAGCATTTT.

The chain links TRBV11-2 to TRBJ2-5; the D is unclear. The J call may be faulty, since TRBJ2-1 better matches the DNA end. CDR3 length: 13 residues. The germline gives CDR1 SGHAT, CDR2 FQNNGV. CDR3 nucleotide sequence: TGTGCCAGCAGCTTATTGTACCAAGAGACCCAGTTCTTC. Its protein is CASSLLYQETQFF.

The chain carries TRBV5-1 and TRBJ2-3, with a possible D match to TRBD1 (6 bases). The CDR3 totals 15 residues. CDR1 SGHRS and CDR2 YFSETQ come from the germline V gene. Deletions cut 9 bases from V and 1 base from J, with 18 bases between. The CDR3 coding sequence is TGCGCCACTTCGTCAGGGGTGGAAGGCACAGATACGCAGTATTTT. Amino acid sequence: CATSSGVEGTDTQYF. Using reference TRBV5-1 and TRBJ2-3 for the parts outside the CDR3, the full variable domain is KAGVTQTPRYLIKTRGQQVTLSCSPISGHRSVSWYQQTPGQGLQFLFEYFSETQRNKGNFPGRFSGRQFSNSRSEMNVSTLELGDSALYLCATSSGVEGTDTQYFGPGTRLTVL.

CDR3 DNA sequence: TGTGCCAGCGAGTTGGGGAGCCAGCCCCAGCATTTT. It specifies CASELGSQPQHF. This rearrangement joins TRBV6-1 to TRBJ1-5; D not resolved. There are 12 residues in the CDR3. The V and J ends lost 8 bases and 7 bases respectively, with 12 bases between them. Germline V gene lookup returns CDR1 MNHNS and CDR2 SASEGT.